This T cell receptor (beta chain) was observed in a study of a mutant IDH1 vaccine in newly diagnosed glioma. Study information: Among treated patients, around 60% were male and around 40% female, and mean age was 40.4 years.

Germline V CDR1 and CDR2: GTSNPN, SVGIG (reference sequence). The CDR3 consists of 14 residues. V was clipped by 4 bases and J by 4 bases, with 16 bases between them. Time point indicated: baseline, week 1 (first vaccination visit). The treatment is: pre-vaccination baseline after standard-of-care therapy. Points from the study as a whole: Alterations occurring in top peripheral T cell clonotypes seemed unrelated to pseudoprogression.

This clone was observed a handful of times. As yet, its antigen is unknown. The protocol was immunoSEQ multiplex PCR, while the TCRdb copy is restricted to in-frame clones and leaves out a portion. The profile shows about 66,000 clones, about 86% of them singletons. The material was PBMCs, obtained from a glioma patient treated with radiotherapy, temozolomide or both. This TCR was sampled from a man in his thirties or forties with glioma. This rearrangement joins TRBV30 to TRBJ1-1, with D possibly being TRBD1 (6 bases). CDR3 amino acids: CAWTVGGGPTEAFF. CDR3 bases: TGTGCCTGGACCGTGGGAGGGGGGCCCACTGAAGCTTTCTTT.